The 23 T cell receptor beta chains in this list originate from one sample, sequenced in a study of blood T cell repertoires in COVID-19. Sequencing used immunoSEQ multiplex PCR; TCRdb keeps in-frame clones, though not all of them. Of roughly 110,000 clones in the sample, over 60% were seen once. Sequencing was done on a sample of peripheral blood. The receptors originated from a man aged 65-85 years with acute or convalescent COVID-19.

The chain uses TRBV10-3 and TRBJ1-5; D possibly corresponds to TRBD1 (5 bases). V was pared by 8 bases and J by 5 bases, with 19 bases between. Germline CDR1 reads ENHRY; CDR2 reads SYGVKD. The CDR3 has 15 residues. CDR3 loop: CAISGGIGEDQPQHF. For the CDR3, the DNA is TGTGCCATCTCGGGCGGGATAGGGGAGGATCAGCCCCAGCATTTT.

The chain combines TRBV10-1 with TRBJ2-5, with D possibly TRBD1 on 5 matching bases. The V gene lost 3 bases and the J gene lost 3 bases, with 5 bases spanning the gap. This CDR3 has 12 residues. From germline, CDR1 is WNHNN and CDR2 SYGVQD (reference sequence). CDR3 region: CASSDREETQYF. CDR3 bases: TGCGCCAGCAGTGACAGGGAAGAGACCCAGTACTTC.

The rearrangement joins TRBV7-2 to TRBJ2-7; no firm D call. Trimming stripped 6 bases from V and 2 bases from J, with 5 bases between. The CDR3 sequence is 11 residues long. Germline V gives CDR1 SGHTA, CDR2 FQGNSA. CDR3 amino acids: CASRGPYEQYF. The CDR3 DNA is TGTGCCAGCAGGGGCCCCTACGAGCAGTACTTC.

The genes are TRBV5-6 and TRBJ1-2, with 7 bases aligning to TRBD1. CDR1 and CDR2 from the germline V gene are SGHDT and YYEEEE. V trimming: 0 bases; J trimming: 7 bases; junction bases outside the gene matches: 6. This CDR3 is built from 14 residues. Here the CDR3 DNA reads TGTGCCAGCAGCTTGGACAGGGGAACGGGTGGCTACACCTTC. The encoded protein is CASSLDRGTGGYTF. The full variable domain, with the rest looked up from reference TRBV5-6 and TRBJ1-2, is DAGVTQSPTHLIKTRGQQVTLRCSPKSGHDTVSWYQQALGQGPQFIFQYYEEEERQRGNFPDRFSGHQFPNYSSELNVNALLLGDSALYLCASSLDRGTGGYTFGSGTRLTVV.

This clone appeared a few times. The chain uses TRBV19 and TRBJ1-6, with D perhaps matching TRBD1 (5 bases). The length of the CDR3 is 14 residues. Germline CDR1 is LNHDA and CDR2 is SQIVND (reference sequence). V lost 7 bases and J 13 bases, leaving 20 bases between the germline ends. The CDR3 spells CASNPGGDSLPLHF. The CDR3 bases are TGTGCCAGTAATCCCGGAGGGGACTCGTTGCCCCTCCACTTT.

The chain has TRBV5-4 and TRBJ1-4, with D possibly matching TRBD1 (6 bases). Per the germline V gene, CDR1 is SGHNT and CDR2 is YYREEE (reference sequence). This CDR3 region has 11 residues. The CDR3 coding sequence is TGTGTCGAACTCCACAGGGAACGACTGTTTTTT. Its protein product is CVELHRERLFF.

CDR3 bases: TGTGCCAGCAGTCCTGGGACATTGAACACTGAAGCTTTCTTT. Translated: CASSPGTLNTEAFF. The gene calls are TRBV6-5 and TRBJ1-1; weak D call: TRBD1 (6 bases). V was shortened by 5 bases and J by 0 bases, with 10 bases between the two germline ends. Germline-derived CDR1 and CDR2 are MNHEY and SVGAGI. There are 14 residues in the CDR3.

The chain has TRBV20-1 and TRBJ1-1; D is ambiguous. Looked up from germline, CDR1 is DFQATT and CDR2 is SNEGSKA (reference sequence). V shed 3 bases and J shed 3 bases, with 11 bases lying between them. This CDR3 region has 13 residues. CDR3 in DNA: TGCAGTGCTAGTCCCCTCGTCGACACTGAAGCTTTCTTT. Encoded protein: CSASPLVDTEAFF.

The CDR3: CASSGQGGLAGSYEQYF. CDR3 in DNA: TGTGCCAGCAGCGGACAGGGGGGACTAGCGGGGTCCTACGAGCAGTACTTC. The chain joins TRBV9 to TRBJ2-7, with 13 bases fitting TRBD2. J was trimmed by 1 base and V by 3 bases; bases with no gene match: 7. Germline V gene lookup returns CDR1 SGDLS and CDR2 YYNGEE. This CDR3 has 17 amino acids.

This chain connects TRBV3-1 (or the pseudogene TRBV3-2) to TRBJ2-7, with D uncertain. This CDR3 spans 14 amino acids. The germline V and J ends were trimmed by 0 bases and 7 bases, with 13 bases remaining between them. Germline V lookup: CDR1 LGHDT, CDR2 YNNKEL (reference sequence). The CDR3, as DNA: TGTGCCAGCAGCCAAGATAATGGGCCCTTGGAGCAGTACTTC. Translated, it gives CASSQDNGPLEQYF.

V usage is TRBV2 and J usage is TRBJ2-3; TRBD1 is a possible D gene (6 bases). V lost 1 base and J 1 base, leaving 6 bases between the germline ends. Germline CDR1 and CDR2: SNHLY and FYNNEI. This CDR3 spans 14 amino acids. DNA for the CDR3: TGTGCCAGCAGTGAAGGGACAGGCACAGATACGCAGTATTTT. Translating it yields CASSEGTGTDTQYF.

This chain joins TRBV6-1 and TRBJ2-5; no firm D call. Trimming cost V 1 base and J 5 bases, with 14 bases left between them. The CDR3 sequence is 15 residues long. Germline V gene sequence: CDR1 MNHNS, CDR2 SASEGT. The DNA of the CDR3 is TGTGCCAGCAGTGAAGGGGCGCGTATTGGGGAGACCCAGTACTTC. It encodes CASSEGARIGETQYF.

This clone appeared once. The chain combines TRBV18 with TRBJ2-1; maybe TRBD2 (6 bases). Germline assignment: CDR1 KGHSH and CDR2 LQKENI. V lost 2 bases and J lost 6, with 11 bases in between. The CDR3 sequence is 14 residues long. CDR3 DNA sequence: TGTGCCAGCTCACCAAGCCTAGCGCCCAATGAGCAGTTCTTC. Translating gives CASSPSLAPNEQFF.

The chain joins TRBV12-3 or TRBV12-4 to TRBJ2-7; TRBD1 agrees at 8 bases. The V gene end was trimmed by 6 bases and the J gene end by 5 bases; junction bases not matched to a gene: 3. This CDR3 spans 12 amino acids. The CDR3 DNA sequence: TGTGCCAGCAGAGGACAGGGCGACGAGCAGTACTTC. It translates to CASRGQGDEQYF.

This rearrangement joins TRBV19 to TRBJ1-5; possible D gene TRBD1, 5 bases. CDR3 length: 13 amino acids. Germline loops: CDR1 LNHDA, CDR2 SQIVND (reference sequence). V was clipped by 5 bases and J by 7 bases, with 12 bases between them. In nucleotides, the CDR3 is TGTGCCAGTAGTGCAGCAGGGAACCAGCCCCAGCATTTT. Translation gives CASSAAGNQPQHF.

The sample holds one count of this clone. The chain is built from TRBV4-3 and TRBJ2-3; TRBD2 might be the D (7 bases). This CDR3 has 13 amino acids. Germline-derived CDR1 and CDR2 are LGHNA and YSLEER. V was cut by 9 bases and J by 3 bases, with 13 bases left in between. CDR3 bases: TGCGCCAGTCGGGGGGCGGGGACAGATACGCAGTATTTT. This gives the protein CASRGAGTDTQYF.

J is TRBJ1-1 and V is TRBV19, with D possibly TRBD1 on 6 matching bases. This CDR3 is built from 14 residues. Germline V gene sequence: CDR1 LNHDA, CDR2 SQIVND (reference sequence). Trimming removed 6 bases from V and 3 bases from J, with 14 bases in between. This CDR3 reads CASSYSTGYTEAFF. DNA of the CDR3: TGTGCCAGTAGCTATAGCACAGGGTACACTGAAGCTTTCTTT. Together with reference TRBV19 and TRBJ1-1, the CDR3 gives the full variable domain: DGGITQSPKYLFRKEGQNVTLSCEQNLNHDAMYWYRQDPGQGLRLIYYSQIVNDFQKGDIAEGYSVSREKKESFPLTVTSAQKNPTAFYLCASSYSTGYTEAFFGQGTRLTVV.

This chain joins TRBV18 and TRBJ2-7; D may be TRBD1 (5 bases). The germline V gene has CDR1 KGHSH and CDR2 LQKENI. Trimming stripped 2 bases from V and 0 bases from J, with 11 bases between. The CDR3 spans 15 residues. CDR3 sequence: CASSPGQGPSYEQYF. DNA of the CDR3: TGTGCCAGCTCACCAGGGCAGGGTCCCTCCTACGAGCAGTACTTC.

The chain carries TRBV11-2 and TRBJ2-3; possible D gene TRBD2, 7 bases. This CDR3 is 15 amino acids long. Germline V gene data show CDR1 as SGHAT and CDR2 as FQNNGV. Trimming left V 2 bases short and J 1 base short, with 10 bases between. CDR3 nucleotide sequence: TGTGCCAGCAGCTTAAGGGGGGGTCGCACAGATACGCAGTATTTT. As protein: CASSLRGGRTDTQYF.

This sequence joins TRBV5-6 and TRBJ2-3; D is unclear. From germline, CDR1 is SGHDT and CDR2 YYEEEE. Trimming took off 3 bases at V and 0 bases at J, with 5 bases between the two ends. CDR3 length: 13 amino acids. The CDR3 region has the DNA TGTGCCAGCAGCTCCTCTAGCACAGATACGCAGTATTTT. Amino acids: CASSSSSTDTQYF. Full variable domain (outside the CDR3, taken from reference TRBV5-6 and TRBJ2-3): DAGVTQSPTHLIKTRGQQVTLRCSPKSGHDTVSWYQQALGQGPQFIFQYYEEEERQRGNFPDRFSGHQFPNYSSELNVNALLLGDSALYLCASSSSSTDTQYFGPGTRLTVL.

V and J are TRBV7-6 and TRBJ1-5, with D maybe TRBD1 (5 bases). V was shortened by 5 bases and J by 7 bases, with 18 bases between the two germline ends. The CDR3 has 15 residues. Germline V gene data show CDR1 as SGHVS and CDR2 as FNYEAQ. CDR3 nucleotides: TGTGCCAGCAGCACATTGGGGGGTCCGGGACAGCCCCAGCATTTT. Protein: CASSTLGGPGQPQHF.

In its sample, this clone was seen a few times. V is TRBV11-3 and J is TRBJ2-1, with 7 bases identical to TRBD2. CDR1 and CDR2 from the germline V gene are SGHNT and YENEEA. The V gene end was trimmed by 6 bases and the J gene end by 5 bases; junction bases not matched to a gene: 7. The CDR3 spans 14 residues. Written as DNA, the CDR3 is TGTGCCAGCAGTTTGGGGGGGTCGCACAATGAGCAGTTCTTC. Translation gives CASSLGGSHNEQFF.

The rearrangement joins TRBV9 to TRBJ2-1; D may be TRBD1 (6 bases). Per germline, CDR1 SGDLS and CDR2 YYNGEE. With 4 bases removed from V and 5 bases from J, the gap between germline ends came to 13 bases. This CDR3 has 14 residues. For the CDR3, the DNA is TGTGCCAGCAGCACAGGGTACCTTAACAATGAGCAGTTCTTC. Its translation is CASSTGYLNNEQFF.